The 17 T cell receptor beta chains below come from one sample, sequenced in a study of T cells in Graves' hyperthyroidism and ophthalmopathy. TCR beta CDR3 regions were amplified from RNA transcripts. A first-round RT-PCR of the TCR CDR3 used the HTBI primer set. TCRdb ran MiXCR on the multiplex PCR reads and lists one entry per CDR3 protein. Of over 500,000 distinct CDR3 sequences listed, 40% to 55% are singletons. Sequencing was performed on peripheral blood or thyroid tissue (not recorded which). These receptors were taken from an adult woman with Graves' disease, either hyperthyroidism or ophthalmopathy (not recorded which).

The V gene is TRBV11-2, the J gene TRBJ2-7; TRBD1 agrees at 11 bases. This CDR3 is 16 amino acids long. Trimming at V came to 5 bases and at J to 6 bases, leaving 12 bases not matched to a gene. CDR1 is SGHAT, CDR2 FQNNGV, per germline. CDR3: CASSPTRDRGVSEQYF. Here the CDR3 DNA reads TGTGCCAGCAGCCCAACTCGGGACAGGGGGGTCAGCGAGCAGTACTTC.

The chain couples TRBV29-1 to TRBJ1-1, with TRBD1 matching 7 bases. The V gene end was trimmed by 7 bases and the J gene end by 1 base; junction bases not matched to a gene: 6. The CDR3 has 13 amino acids. Germline V lookup: CDR1 SQVTM, CDR2 ANQGSEA. The CDR3 region has the DNA TGCAGCGCCATGACAGGGCCGAACACTGAAGCTTTCTTT. Translating gives CSAMTGPNTEAFF.

With regard to this clonotype: Compared with germline, one end of the junction differs, possibly owing to a read error. The chain combines TRBV20-1 with TRBJ2-7, with D possibly matching TRBD2 (6 bases). Germline V gene data show CDR1 as DFQATT and CDR2 as SNEGSKA (reference sequence). The CDR3 totals 12 residues. CDR3 protein: CSARGGGGSHHF. The CDR3 DNA sequence: TGCAGTGCTAGAGGGGGAGGAGGGAGCCATCACTTC.

This clonotype was seen a handful of times. The rearrangement joins TRBV18 to TRBJ1-5, with 8 positions matching TRBD1. Unmatched junction bases numbered 4, after V lost 3 bases and J lost 6 bases. CDR3 length: 14 residues. From germline, CDR1 is KGHSH and CDR2 LQKENI. CDR3 in DNA: TGTGCCAGCTCACCGGACAGGGAAGGTCAGCCCCAGCATTTT. Protein product: CASSPDREGQPQHF.

The chain couples TRBV10-2 to TRBJ2-5; 10 nucleotides align to TRBD1. CDR3 length: 14 residues. CDR1 and CDR2 from the germline V gene are WSHSY and SAAADI. J lost 4 bases, V lost 4 bases, and 3 bases had no gene match. Written as DNA, the CDR3 is TGCGCCAGCAGTGTACGGACAGGGGGAGAGACCCAGTACTTC. It is translated as CASSVRTGGETQYF.

This clonotype was observed a few times. This rearrangement joins TRBV27 to TRBJ1-5; maybe TRBD1 (5 bases). The CDR3 is 15 residues long. Between the trimmed V and J ends, which lost 6 bases and 0 bases, there was a span of 12 bases. Germline lookup yields CDR1 MNHEY and CDR2 SMNVEV (reference sequence). The CDR3, as DNA: TGTGCCAGCAGCCCCGACAGAATTAGCAATCAGCCCCAGCATTTT. Translating gives CASSPDRISNQPQHF.

The chain couples TRBV19 to TRBJ2-5; D unresolved. The CDR3 has 12 residues. The V gene's germline CDR1 is LNHDA and CDR2 SQIVND (reference sequence). Trimming pared 3 bases from V and 1 base from J, leaving 3 bases between. Written as DNA, the CDR3 is TGTGCCAGTAGTATGGCCCAAGAGACCCAGTACTTC. Protein product: CASSMAQETQYF.

Remarks on this clonotype: A much larger clone is a single base away; this may be a read error. V gene TRBV5-6 combines with J gene TRBJ2-7; no clear D. The CDR3 is 12 amino acids. Trimming stripped 2 bases from V and 3 bases from J, with 6 bases between. Germline V gene lookup returns CDR1 SGHDT and CDR2 YYEEEE. The CDR3 sequence is CASSFQFYEQYF. CDR3 bases: TGTGCCAGCAGCTTCCAGTTCTACGAGCAGTACTTC.

The chain has TRBV19 and TRBJ1-1, with D hard to call. The CDR3 spans 14 residues. Looked up from germline, CDR1 is LNHDA and CDR2 is SQIVND (reference sequence). Deletions cut 3 bases from V and 11 bases from J, with 19 bases between. DNA for the CDR3: TGTGCCAGTAGTATGAGATCCGAGTATGCGTGGGCTTTCTTT. Translation gives CASSMRSEYAWAFF.

The chain recombines TRBV7-9 with TRBJ2-5, with 7 bases lining up with TRBD2. The CDR3 length is 15 residues. Germline-derived CDR1 and CDR2 are SEHNR and FQNEAQ (reference sequence). The V and J ends lost 6 bases and 3 bases, in that order; junction bases with no gene match: 10. The CDR3 protein is CASSEASGVKETQYF. The CDR3 bases are TGTGCCAGCAGTGAGGCTAGCGGAGTAAAAGAGACCCAGTACTTC. The whole variable domain, remainder taken from reference TRBV7-9 and TRBJ2-5, is DTGVSQNPRHKITKRGQNVTFRCDPISEHNRLYWYRQTLGQGPEFLTYFQNEAQLEKSRLLSDRFSAERPKGSFSTLEIQRTEQGDSAMYLCASSEASGVKETQYFGPGTRLLVL.

This clonotype was seen repeatedly, ten times or more. The chain carries TRBV7-2 and TRBJ1-4; D unclear. Trimming pared 5 bases from V and 6 bases from J, leaving 10 bases between. The CDR3 is made up of 13 amino acids. Germline assignment: CDR1 SGHTA and CDR2 FQGNSA. The CDR3 DNA is TGTGCCAGCAGCCGGGCCAACTATGAAAAACTGTTTTTT. It yields the protein CASSRANYEKLFF. The whole variable domain, filled in from reference TRBV7-2 and TRBJ1-4, reads GAGVSQSPSNKVTEKGKDVELRCDPISGHTALYWYRQSLGQGLEFLIYFQGNSAPDKSGLPSDRFSAERTGGSVSTLTIQRTQQEDSAVYLCASSRANYEKLFFGSGTQLSVL.

At least ten counts were recorded for this clonotype. V gene TRBV7-2 combines with J gene TRBJ2-7; possible D gene TRBD2, 5 bases. In germline, CDR1 is SGHTA, CDR2 FQGNSA. Trimming shortened V by 5 bases and J by 3 bases, and 17 bases separated the two germline ends. CDR3 length: 15 amino acids. The CDR3 here is CASSQNSAANYEQYF. CDR3 nucleotides: TGTGCCAGCAGCCAAAATTCAGCGGCAAACTACGAGCAGTACTTC.

The chain links TRBV10-3 to TRBJ2-7; 9 bases are shared with TRBD1. V was pared by 7 bases and J by 2 bases, with 3 bases of the junction left unmatched. CDR1 and CDR2 (germline): ENHRY, SYGVKD. The CDR3 has 13 residues. Written as DNA, the CDR3 is TGTGCCATCAAGGACAGGGGCACCTACGAGCAGTACTTC. This gives the protein CAIKDRGTYEQYF.

V usage is TRBV7-9 and J usage is TRBJ2-7, with a weak D call TRBD1 (6 bases). V was shortened by 1 base and J by 5 bases, with 9 bases between the two germline ends. This CDR3 contains 13 residues. The germline V gene encodes CDR1 SEHNR and CDR2 FQNEAQ (reference sequence). CDR3 region: CASSLEGVDEQYF. The CDR3 DNA is TGTGCCAGCAGCTTAGAGGGGGTGGACGAGCAGTACTTC. Full variable domain (outside the CDR3, taken from reference TRBV7-9 and TRBJ2-7): DTGVSQNPRHKITKRGQNVTFRCDPISEHNRLYWYRQTLGQGPEFLTYFQNEAQLEKSRLLSDRFSAERPKGSFSTLEIQRTEQGDSAMYLCASSLEGVDEQYFGPGTRLTVT.

This rearrangement joins TRBV10-3 to TRBJ2-3; 8 nucleotides agree with TRBD2. The V segment lost 8 bases and the J segment 0 bases; nucleotides outside the gene matches: 10. There are 16 residues in the CDR3. The V gene's germline CDR1 is ENHRY and CDR2 SYGVKD. This CDR3 reads CAIGSRGGSSTDTQYF. CDR3 DNA sequence: TGTGCCATCGGCTCCCGGGGGGGAAGTAGCACAGATACGCAGTATTTT.

This clonotype was counted many times. The chain uses TRBV5-4 and TRBJ2-6, with 9 bases matching TRBD1. V lost 4 bases and J lost 2; bases outside the gene matches: 13. In germline, CDR1 is SGHNT, CDR2 YYREEE (reference sequence). The CDR3 is 19 amino acids. CDR3 nucleotides: TGTGCCAGCAGCCCCCCACAGGGGGCGAAGTTTACTGGGGCCAACGTCCTGACTTTC. As protein: CASSPPQGAKFTGANVLTF.

This CDR3 is CASSLATPTYGYTF. The CDR3 region has the DNA TGTGCCAGCAGCTTAGCGACACCAACCTATGGCTACACCTTC. The chain is built from TRBV7-9 and TRBJ1-2; unclear D gene. The CDR3 is 14 amino acids. The germline V gene encodes CDR1 SEHNR and CDR2 FQNEAQ (reference sequence). V lost 0 bases, J lost 4 bases, and 9 bases lay in between.